This T cell receptor beta chain was sequenced during a study of blood T cells in healthy people across ages. General study points: As naive T cell percentage varied, TCR beta diversity correlated strongly with it.

Researchers report isolating at least 6 million PBMCs per sample. CDR1 is SGHTA and CDR2 is FQGNSA in the germline V gene. This CDR3 is 13 amino acids long. Next came a second PCR, run for about 7 to 12 cycles, which used a sample-barcoded 5' primer along with a J-beta primer mix. Each cDNA molecule was tagged by a template-switch adaptor that had 12 random nucleotides. All samples gave at least 3 million CDR3-containing paired-end reads. TCRdb passed the 5' RACE reads through MiXCR, listing each CDR3 protein once. The top ten clones hold about 20% of a sample with under 950,000 distinct CDR3 sequences, 20% to 25% of them seen once. Regarding this clonotype: Its antigen is not known.

The gene calls are TRBV7-2 and TRBJ2-7; D unresolved. The J call may be wrong; the DNA end is better matched by TRBJ2-1. Sequencing was performed on blood. This sequence was found in an older man in good health. The CDR3 sequence: CASSLELNNEQFF. The CDR3, as DNA: TGTGCCAGCAGCTTAGAACTAAACAATGAGCAGTTCTTC.